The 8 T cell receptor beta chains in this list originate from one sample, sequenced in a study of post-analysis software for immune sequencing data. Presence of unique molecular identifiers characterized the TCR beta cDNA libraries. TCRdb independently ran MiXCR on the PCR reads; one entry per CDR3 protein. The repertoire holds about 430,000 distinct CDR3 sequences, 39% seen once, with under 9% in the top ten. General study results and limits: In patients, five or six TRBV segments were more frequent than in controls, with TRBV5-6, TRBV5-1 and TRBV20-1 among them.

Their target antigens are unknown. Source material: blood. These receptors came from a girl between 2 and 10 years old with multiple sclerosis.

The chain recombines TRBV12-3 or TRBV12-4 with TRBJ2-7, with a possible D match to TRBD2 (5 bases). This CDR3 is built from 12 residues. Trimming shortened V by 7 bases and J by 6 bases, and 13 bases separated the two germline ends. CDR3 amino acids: CASTLGGCEQYF. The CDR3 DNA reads TGTGCCAGCACCCTAGGAGGCTGCGAGCAGTACTTC.

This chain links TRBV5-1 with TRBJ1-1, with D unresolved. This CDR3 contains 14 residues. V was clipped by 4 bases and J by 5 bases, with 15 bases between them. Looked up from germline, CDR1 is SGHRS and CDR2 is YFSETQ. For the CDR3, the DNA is TGCGCCAGCAGCGGCGGAGTGGGCTTGACTGAAGCTTTCTTT. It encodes CASSGGVGLTEAFF.

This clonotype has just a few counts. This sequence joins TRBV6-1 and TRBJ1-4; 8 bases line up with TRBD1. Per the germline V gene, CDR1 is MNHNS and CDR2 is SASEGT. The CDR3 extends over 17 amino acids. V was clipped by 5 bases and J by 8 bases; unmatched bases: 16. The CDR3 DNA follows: TGTGCCAGCAGTAGAGGACAGGGTTTCGAACTAAGGGAAAAACTGTTTTTT. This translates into CASSRGQGFELREKLFF.

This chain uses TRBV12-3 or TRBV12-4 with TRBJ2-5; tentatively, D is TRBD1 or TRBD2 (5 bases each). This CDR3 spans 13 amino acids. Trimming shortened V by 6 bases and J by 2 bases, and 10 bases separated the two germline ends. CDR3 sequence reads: CASRGDGQETQYF. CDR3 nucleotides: TGTGCCAGCAGGGGGGACGGACAAGAGACCCAGTACTTC.

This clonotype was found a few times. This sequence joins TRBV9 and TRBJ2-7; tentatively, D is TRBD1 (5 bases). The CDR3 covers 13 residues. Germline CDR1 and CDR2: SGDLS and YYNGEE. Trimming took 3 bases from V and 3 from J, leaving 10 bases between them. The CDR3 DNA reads TGTGCCAGCAGCGAAACGGACAACTACGAGCAGTACTTC. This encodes CASSETDNYEQYF.

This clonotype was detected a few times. The CDR3 here is CASSLTRDSPLHF. CDR3 DNA sequence: TGTGCCAGCAGCTTGACAAGGGACTCACCCCTCCACTTT. The gene calls are TRBV5-5 and TRBJ1-6; D may be TRBD1 (5 bases). The germline V gene encodes CDR1 SGHKS and CDR2 YYEKEE (reference sequence). Trimming took 1 base from V and 10 from J, leaving 9 bases between them. CDR3 length: 13 residues.

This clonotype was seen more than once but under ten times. The CDR3 reads CASILRDRVLDEQFF. The CDR3, as DNA: TGTGCCAGCATCCTAAGGGACAGGGTCCTCGATGAGCAGTTCTTC. The chain joins TRBV12-3 or TRBV12-4 to TRBJ2-1; TRBD1 agrees at 9 bases. V lost 7 bases, J lost 8 bases, and 12 bases stayed unmatched. This CDR3 contains 15 residues.

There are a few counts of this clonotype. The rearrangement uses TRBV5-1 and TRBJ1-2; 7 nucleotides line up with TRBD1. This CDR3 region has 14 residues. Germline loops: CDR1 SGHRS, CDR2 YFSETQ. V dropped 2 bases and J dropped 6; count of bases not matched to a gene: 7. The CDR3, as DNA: TGCGCCAGCAGCTTTGCCGGGACAGTAGATGGCTACACCTTC. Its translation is CASSFAGTVDGYTF.